This record covers a single TCR beta chain. It has no known antigen specificity. Base qualities are not at hand, and no much larger clone is one base apart. The library was built by means of the immunoSEQ multiplex PCR assay. TCRdb provides this immuneACCESS table in a form limited to in-frame rearrangements. Some clones are lacking; in checked studies, under half of them reflect an unresolved V gene, and why the rest are absent is not known. For this sample there are tens of thousands of clones; roughly 87% appear just once. 5% to 7% of the sample belongs to the ten largest clones. This sample was included in a study of control samples from healthy donors and cancer patients (dated by TCRdb to between 2020 and 2021). CDR1 and CDR2, per the germline V gene (reference sequence), are LNHDA and SQIVND. The CDR3 measures 17 amino acids from cysteine to phenylalanine. Here the CDR3 DNA is all that survives: 51 bases in frame from base 1. V is shortened by 1 base, J by 4 bases, and the region joining them spans 17 bases.

This sequence uses TRBV19 and TRBJ1-5; possibly the D gene is TRBD1, per 6 matching bases. Sample: PBMCs. This clonotype was sampled from a man aged 55 to 70 with colorectal cancer. The sequenced DNA: TGTGCCAGTAGTATAGGGGGGGGCGGTACGACTAATCAGCCCCAGCATTTT. This is translated as CASSIGGGGTTNQPQHF.